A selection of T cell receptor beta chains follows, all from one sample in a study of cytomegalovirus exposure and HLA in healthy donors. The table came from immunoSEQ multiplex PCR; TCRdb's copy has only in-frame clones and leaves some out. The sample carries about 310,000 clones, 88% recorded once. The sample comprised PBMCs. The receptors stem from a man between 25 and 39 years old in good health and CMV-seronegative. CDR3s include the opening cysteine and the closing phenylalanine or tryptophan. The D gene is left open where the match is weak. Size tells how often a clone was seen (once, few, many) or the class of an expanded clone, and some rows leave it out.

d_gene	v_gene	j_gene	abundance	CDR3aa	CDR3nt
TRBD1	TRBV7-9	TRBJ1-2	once	CASSSASGTGGLGSLGYTF	TGTGCCAGCAGCTCAGCATCCGGGACAGGGGGATTGGGAAGTCTTGGCTACACCTTC
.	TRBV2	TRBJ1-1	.	CASSAGNQNTEAFF	TGTGCCAGCAGTGCAGGGAATCAGAACACTGAAGCTTTCTTT
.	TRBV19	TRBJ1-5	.	CASSIDSWSIWVSNQPQHF	TGTGCCAGTAGTATAGATTCTTGGAGCATTTGGGTTAGCAATCAGCCCCAGCATTTT
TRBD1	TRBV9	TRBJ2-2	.	CASSVSQGANTGELFF	TGTGCCAGCAGCGTAAGTCAGGGGGCCAACACCGGGGAGCTGTTTTTT
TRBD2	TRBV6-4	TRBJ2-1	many	CASSERGRDEQFF	TGTGCCAGCAGTGAGCGGGGGAGGGATGAGCAGTTCTTC
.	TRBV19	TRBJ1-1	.	CASWDFRGTEAFF	TGTGCCAGTTGGGATTTCCGGGGCACTGAAGCTTTCTTT
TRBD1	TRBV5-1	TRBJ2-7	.	CASSYRRTGDEQYF	TGCGCCAGCAGCTACCGTAGGACAGGGGACGAGCAGTACTTC
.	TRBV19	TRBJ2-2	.	CASSRERGQNTGELFF	TGTGCCAGTAGTAGAGAGAGGGGACAGAACACCGGGGAGCTGTTTTTT
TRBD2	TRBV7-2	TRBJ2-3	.	CASSFKRGSGTDTQYF	TGTGCCAGCAGCTTCAAGCGGGGGTCAGGCACAGATACGCAGTATTTT
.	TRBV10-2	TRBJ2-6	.	CASSEGSSGANVLTF	TGCGCCAGCAGTGAGGGCAGCTCTGGGGCCAACGTCCTGACTTTC
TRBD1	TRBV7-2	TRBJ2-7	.	CASSLMDRDYEQYF	TGTGCCAGCAGCTTAATGGACAGGGACTACGAGCAGTACTTC
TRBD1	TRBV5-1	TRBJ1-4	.	CASSLEGQVNEKLFF	TGCGCCAGCAGCTTGGAGGGACAGGTTAATGAAAAACTGTTTTTT
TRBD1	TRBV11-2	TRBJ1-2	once	CASSRTGEYGYTF	TGTGCCAGCAGCCGGACAGGGGAATATGGCTACACCTTC
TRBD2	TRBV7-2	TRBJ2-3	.	CASSLGRRGDTDTQYF	TGTGCCAGCAGCTTAGGAAGGCGGGGGGACACAGATACGCAGTATTTT
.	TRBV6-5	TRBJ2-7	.	CASSYSSTYEQYF	TGTGCCAGCAGTTACTCTTCTACCTACGAGCAGTACTTC